The 5 T cell receptor beta chains below were found in one sample sequenced in a study of blood T cells in healthy people across ages. A sample-barcoded 5' primer and a J-beta primer mix were used in a second PCR of roughly 7 to 12 cycles. MiXCR was run by TCRdb on the 5' RACE reads, yielding one entry per CDR3 protein. Counted here are over 600,000 distinct CDR3 sequences, 40% to 45% occurring once; the ten biggest clones make up approximately 31%. Source material: blood. The receptors were sampled from an elderly man in good health.

This chain joins TRBV4-2 and TRBJ2-3, with TRBD2 identical over 9 bases. The CDR3 has 20 amino acids. Germline lookup yields CDR1 LGHNA and CDR2 YNFKEQ. Trimming took 1 base from V and 3 from J; bases not matched to a gene: 17. This chain's CDR3 is CASSQAQTSGDAGSTDTQYF. DNA for the CDR3: TGTGCCAGCAGCCAAGCCCAGACTAGCGGAGACGCGGGTAGTACAGATACGCAGTATTTT.

The J gene is TRBJ1-5, the V gene TRBV2, with D possibly matching TRBD1 (5 bases). The V end lost 5 bases, the J end lost 2 bases, and 10 bases lay between the germline ends. CDR1 SNHLY and CDR2 FYNNEI come from the germline V gene. CDR3 length: 14 residues. The CDR3 bases are TGTGCCAGCAGTAGGGGAACGGGCAATCAGCCCCAGCATTTT. This translates into CASSRGTGNQPQHF.

The gene calls are TRBV20-1 and TRBJ2-5; either TRBD1 or TRBD2 may fit D (5 bases each). Per the germline V gene, CDR1 is DFQATT and CDR2 is SNEGSKA (reference sequence). This CDR3 region has 14 residues. V was trimmed by 3 bases and J by 11 bases, leaving 22 bases between them. The CDR3 loop is CSARGTSKGDEQYF. Written as DNA, the CDR3 is TGCAGTGCTAGGGGGACCAGCAAGGGCGATGAGCAGTACTTC.

Many counts were recorded for this clonotype. This chain joins TRBV29-1 and TRBJ2-5; 7 positions agree with TRBD2. The V gene's germline CDR1 is SQVTM and CDR2 ANQGSEA. The CDR3 spans 11 residues. The junction had 1 base not matched to a gene; V was cut back by 7 bases and J by 2 bases. Here the CDR3 reads CSGGGQETQYF. The DNA for the CDR3 is TGCAGCGGCGGGGGACAAGAGACCCAGTACTTC.

The chain recombines TRBV12-5 with TRBJ1-1; 7 bases are shared with TRBD1. V lost 3 bases, J lost 1 base, and 17 bases stayed unmatched. The germline V gene has CDR1 LGHNT and CDR2 FRNRAP. CDR3 length: 19 residues. Here the CDR3 DNA reads TGTGCTAGTGGTTTTGGGAGGGACAGAAGGCCTTCCTGGAACACTGAAGCTTTCTTT. Protein sequence: CASGFGRDRRPSWNTEAFF. Filled out from reference TRBV12-5 and TRBJ1-1, the complete variable domain reads DARVTQTPRHKVTEMGQEVTMRCQPILGHNTVFWYRQTMMQGLELLAYFRNRAPLDDSGMPKDRFSAEMPDATLATLKIQPSEPRDSAVYFCASGFGRDRRPSWNTEAFFGQGTRLTVV.